The sequence of this TCR beta chain was determined in a study of T cell responses to AZD1222 COVID-19 vaccine. The CDR3 runs to 15 residues. Germline V lookup: CDR1 SGHTA, CDR2 FQGNSA. Trimming pared 1 base from V and 6 bases from J, leaving 15 bases between. Here immunoSEQ multiplex PCR was the method, and the copy in TCRdb shows in-frame clones only, minus some. The sample has about 190,000 clones, around 93% seen once; the top ten hold roughly 10%. About this clone itself: What it binds is unknown.

General observations from the study: Females outnumbered males among donors, who were mostly white British; clonal diversity was possibly underestimated. The repertoires were collected only after the peak T cell response. Just a handful of AZD1222 recipients were seropositive at baseline.

Sequenced here: peripheral blood, sampled on day 0 of AZD1222 vaccination. The sequence was collected from an adult in good health. The chain joins TRBV7-2 to TRBJ1-2; D perhaps matches TRBD1 (6 bases). The CDR3 region is CASSLVKEGGNGYTF. The CDR3 coding sequence is TGTGCCAGCAGCTTAGTAAAAGAGGGGGGCAATGGCTACACCTTC.